The 30 T cell receptor beta chains presented below share a single source sample, sequenced in a study of prognosis after radiotherapy for stage I lung cancer. Using two-round multiplex PCR, the authors amplified TCR beta CDR3 from genomic DNA. Initially, in first-round PCR, primers specific to each TRBV and TRBJ gene were used. TCRdb recomputed calls from the multiplex PCR reads with MiXCR, one row per CDR3 protein. The sample yields more than 30,000 distinct CDR3 sequences, approximately 46% seen once. This material consisted of PBMCs, taken before or after stereotactic body radiation therapy (not recorded which). The receptors here all came from a donor aged 50 or older with non-small cell lung cancer.

V gene TRBV6-9 combines with J gene TRBJ1-1; D is possibly TRBD1 (6 bases). The CDR3 length is 14 residues. CDR1 is MNHGY, CDR2 SVAAGI, per germline. V lost 7 bases and J lost 5, with 17 bases in between. The CDR3 bases are TGTGCCAGCAACATCGTGACAGGTAAAACTGAAGCTTTCTTT. This sequence encodes CASNIVTGKTEAFF.

This clonotype was seen ten or more times. This chain joins TRBV28 and TRBJ1-5; TRBD1 agrees at 7 bases. From germline, CDR1 is MDHEN and CDR2 SYDVKM. The J segment lost 2 bases and the V segment lost 5 bases, leaving 6 bases of the junction unmatched. The CDR3 length is 15 residues. The CDR3 bases are TGTGCCAGCAGTGACAGGGTTTACGGCAATCAGCCCCAGCATTTT. Its protein product is CASSDRVYGNQPQHF.

In this sample, this clonotype turned up a few times. The J gene is TRBJ2-7, the V gene TRBV5-6; 10 bases are a match to TRBD1. The V segment lost 3 bases and the J segment 5 bases; nucleotides outside the gene matches: 5. CDR3 length: 14 residues. Germline loops: CDR1 SGHDT, CDR2 YYEEEE. The CDR3 nucleotides read TGTGCCAGCAGCTACGGGACAGGGGCAGACGAGCAGTACTTC. Its protein is CASSYGTGADEQYF.

Of note for this clonotype: A read error is the likely source, as a far larger clone sits one nucleotide away. This chain joins TRBV6-8 and TRBJ2-3, with a weak D call TRBD2 (6 bases). The germline V gene encodes CDR1 MNHGY and CDR2 SAAAGT. This CDR3 spans 14 amino acids. Trimming pared 7 bases from V and 2 bases from J, leaving 13 bases between. CDR3 amino acids: CASMLGGFTDTQYF. For the CDR3, the DNA is TGTGCCAGCATGCTCGGGGGTTTCACAGATACGCAGTATTTT.

This clonotype showed up many times. This rearrangement joins TRBV6-1 to TRBJ2-6; D gene unclear. Trimming took off 7 bases at V and 0 bases at J, with 1 base between the two ends. Germline CDR1 and CDR2: MNHNS and SASEGT. The CDR3 length is 12 residues. CDR3 nucleotide sequence: TGTGCCAGCACCTCTGGGGCCAACGTCCTGACTTTC. It encodes CASTSGANVLTF.

A remark on this clonotype: It is unclear where the CDR3 begins or ends on the DNA, so no DNA is shown, and the CDR3 is as TCRdb lists it. The V gene is TRBV19, the J gene TRBJ2-7; TRBD1 is the table's D call, not checked against the DNA. CDR1 is LNHDA and CDR2 is SQIVND in the germline V gene (reference sequence). The CDR3 length is 16 residues, termini included. The CDR3 protein is CASSIVARGTSYEKYF.

The chain uses TRBV5-1 and TRBJ2-5; weak D call: TRBD1 (6 bases). Germline assignment: CDR1 SGHRS and CDR2 YFSETQ. Trimming took 2 bases from V and 3 from J, leaving 11 bases between them. The CDR3 is 14 residues long. CDR3 nucleotides: TGCGCCAGCAGCTTAACAGGGTTCGAAGAGACCCAGTACTTC. Residues: CASSLTGFEETQYF. Drawing the rest from reference TRBV5-1 and TRBJ2-5, the complete variable domain is KAGVTQTPRYLIKTRGQQVTLSCSPISGHRSVSWYQQTPGQGLQFLFEYFSETQRNKGNFPGRFSGRQFSNSRSEMNVSTLELGDSALYLCASSLTGFEETQYFGPGTRLLVL.

This chain links TRBV20-1 with TRBJ2-7, with TRBD2 matching 7 bases. The trim removed 6 bases at V and 7 bases at J, leaving 15 bases unmatched. Germline V gene sequence: CDR1 DFQATT, CDR2 SNEGSKA (reference sequence). CDR3 size: 14 residues. The CDR3 nucleotides are TGCAGTGCCCGCCGGGAGGCTTGGGGGGGGGAGCAGTACTTC. Translating gives CSARREAWGGEQYF.

Points on this clonotype: It differs at one base from a far larger clone, so likely a read error. The chain carries TRBV7-9 and TRBJ2-3; D ambiguous. The CDR3 spans 15 residues. The V end lost 5 bases, the J end lost 5 bases, and 17 bases lay between the germline ends. Germline CDR1 and CDR2: SEHNR and FQNEAQ (reference sequence). As DNA, the CDR3 is TGTGCCAGCAGCCAGACTTTCGGTCGTGGAGATACGCAGTATTTT. Encoded protein: CASSQTFGRGDTQYF.

This clonotype was seen repeatedly, ten times or more. This chain uses TRBV11-3 with TRBJ1-1; D ambiguous. The CDR3 covers 12 residues. Trimming cost V 8 bases and J 0 bases, with 7 bases left between them. Germline CDR1 and CDR2: SGHNT and YENEEA. The CDR3 coding sequence is TGTGCCAGCGGACCCATGAACACTGAAGCTTTCTTT. Protein: CASGPMNTEAFF.

With regard to this clonotype: Its ends do not fully match the called genes, so a read error is possible. V gene TRBV20-1 combines with J gene TRBJ2-7; a weak D match, TRBD1 (7 bases). The germline gives CDR1 DFQATT, CDR2 SNEGSKA (reference sequence). The CDR3 consists of 17 residues. CDR3 sequence: CSASTGTAGSPIYGQYF. The CDR3 DNA sequence: TGTAGTGCTAGTACCGGGACAGCGGGCTCCCCCATCTACGGACAGTACTTC.

This clonotype occurred once. The V call is TRBV6-1, the J call TRBJ1-2, with TRBD1 matching over 8 bases. This CDR3 is 14 amino acids long. J lost 8 bases, V lost 5 bases, and 10 bases had no gene match. Germline-derived CDR1 and CDR2 are MNHNS and SASEGT. The CDR3: CASSISRTGRGYTF. The DNA for the CDR3 is TGTGCCAGCAGTATTTCTCGGACAGGGAGAGGCTACACCTTC.

Comment on this clonotype: A far larger clone is a single base away, which makes a read error likely. The V and J genes are TRBV6-4 and TRBJ2-5; 7 bases agree with TRBD2. The DNA end lines up better with TRBJ2-1; the J call may be wrong. In germline, CDR1 is MRHNA, CDR2 SNTAGT. This CDR3 contains 15 residues. DNA for the CDR3: TGTGCCAGCAGTCAAGGACTAGTGGGGAACAATGAGCAGTTCTTC. This codes for CASSQGLVGNNEQFF.

Judged by abundance, this clonotype is medium-sized. The chain recombines TRBV5-1 with TRBJ2-2; a possible D gene is TRBD1 (6 bases). The V end was cut by 0 bases, the J end by 4 bases, with 10 bases between. The CDR3 spans 15 residues. CDR1 SGHRS and CDR2 YFSETQ come from the germline V gene. CDR3 amino acids: CASSLGQGITGELFF. CDR3 sequence (DNA): TGCGCCAGCAGCTTGGGGCAGGGGATCACCGGGGAGCTGTTTTTT.

This clonotype qualifies as medium-sized. This chain links TRBV12-3 or TRBV12-4 with TRBJ2-7; 7 bases map to TRBD1. V was clipped by 7 bases and J by 2 bases; unmatched bases: 8. The CDR3 sequence is 14 residues long. CDR3 amino acids: CASTISGGPYEQYF. The CDR3 coding sequence is TGTGCCAGCACCATCTCAGGGGGTCCCTACGAGCAGTACTTC.

This clonotype has at least ten counts. V and J are TRBV2 and TRBJ1-5; D uncertain. Germline V gene data show CDR1 as SNHLY and CDR2 as FYNNEI. V was trimmed by 5 bases and J by 10 bases, leaving 12 bases between them. The CDR3 is 12 residues long. The CDR3 sequence: CASSQDLTPQHF. The DNA of the CDR3 is TGTGCCAGCAGTCAGGACCTTACACCCCAGCATTTT.

This clonotype was detected many times. The chain employs TRBV29-1 and TRBJ2-1; 8 bases match TRBD1. Losses at the gene ends were 6 bases for V and 0 bases for J; bases not matched to a gene: 4. The CDR3 spans 14 residues. Germline V gives CDR1 SQVTM, CDR2 ANQGSEA. CDR3 residues: CSVRGPSSYNEQFF. The DNA of the CDR3 is TGCAGCGTCAGGGGGCCGAGCTCCTACAATGAGCAGTTCTTC.

There are many counts of this clonotype. V is TRBV9 and J is TRBJ2-7; 10 nucleotides agree with TRBD1. CDR3 length equals 18 residues. CDR1 SGDLS and CDR2 YYNGEE come from the germline V gene. V gave up 3 bases and J gave up 0 bases; unmatched junction bases: 12. DNA of the CDR3: TGTGCCAGCAGCGCCGCCCGGGACAGGGGCCCGAGCTCCTACGAGCAGTACTTC. Its protein product is CASSAARDRGPSSYEQYF.

The sample holds one count of this clonotype. A much larger clone sits a single nucleotide away, making a read error possible. The chain recombines TRBV6-1 with TRBJ2-1, with TRBD1 matching 8 bases. The germline gives CDR1 MNHNS, CDR2 SASEGT. The CDR3 loop spans 12 amino acids. V trimming: 6 bases; J trimming: 15 bases; junction bases outside the gene matches: 10. CDR3 in amino acids: CASRTDRVGLFF. For the CDR3, the DNA is TGTGCCAGCAGGACGGACAGGGTAGGGCTGTTCTTC.

This clonotype was detected ten times or more. The gene calls are TRBV3-1 and TRBJ2-7, with D perhaps TRBD2 (6 bases). Looked up from germline, CDR1 is LGHDT and CDR2 is YNNKEL (reference sequence). The CDR3 has 15 amino acids. With 0 bases removed from V and 5 bases from J, the gap between germline ends came to 14 bases. The CDR3 nucleotides read TGTGCCAGCAGCCAAGAGGAGCGGGCACGAGACGAGCAGTACTTC. It encodes CASSQEERARDEQYF.

This chain uses TRBV12-3 or TRBV12-4 with TRBJ2-7; D gene ambiguous. This CDR3 region has 13 residues. Trimming took 1 base from V and 3 from J, leaving 7 bases between them. DNA of the CDR3: TGTGCCAGCAGTTTAGACCTTGACTACGAGCAGTACTTC. Amino acid sequence: CASSLDLDYEQYF.

To note about this clonotype: Mismatch with germline at one junction end may stem from a read error. This chain links TRBV6-4 with TRBJ2-2, with D perhaps TRBD2 (5 bases). CDR3 length equals 15 residues. Germline CDR1 is MRHNA and CDR2 is SNTAGT. The CDR3 spells CASSHSNVATGELSF. The CDR3 bases are TGTGCCAGCAGTCACTCGAATGTTGCCACCGGGGAGCTGTCTTTT.

This clonotype is classed as medium-sized. V usage is TRBV28 and J usage is TRBJ1-2; 11 nucleotides line up with TRBD1. CDR3 size: 13 residues. J was trimmed by 4 bases and V by 8 bases; bases with no gene match: 3. Germline V gene sequence: CDR1 MDHEN, CDR2 SYDVKM. CDR3 sequence (DNA): TGTGCCAGCCGGACAGGGGGCAGCTATGGCTACACCTTC. It translates to CASRTGGSYGYTF.

This clonotype was found many times. The genes are TRBV12-3 or TRBV12-4 and TRBJ1-5; D uncertain. CDR3 size: 14 residues. V gave up 5 bases and J gave up 3 bases, with 11 bases separating them. The CDR3 loop reads CASSKGPFNQPQHF. CDR3 DNA: TGTGCCAGCAGTAAAGGCCCGTTCAATCAGCCCCAGCATTTT.

The chain combines TRBV30 with TRBJ2-3, with 10 bases that match TRBD1. The CDR3 extends over 15 amino acids. Germline lookup yields CDR1 GTSNPN and CDR2 SVGIG (reference sequence). Germline trimming cut 2 bases from V and 6 bases from J; bases unmatched to any gene: 8. The CDR3 bases are TGTGCCTGGAGTCCCGACAGGGGGCGCGTGGATACGCAGTATTTT. Translating gives CAWSPDRGRVDTQYF.

This clonotype appeared many times. The rearrangement links TRBV19 to TRBJ2-1; D is possibly TRBD1 or TRBD2 (5 bases each). Deletions cut 5 bases from V and 6 bases from J, with 14 bases between. The V gene's germline CDR1 is LNHDA and CDR2 SQIVND (reference sequence). The CDR3 consists of 14 residues. CDR3 DNA sequence: TGTGCCAGTAGTGATGGGGGTCCTAGCAATGAGCAGTTCTTC. Protein sequence: CASSDGGPSNEQFF.

Many counts were recorded for this clonotype. This rearrangement joins TRBV11-2 to TRBJ2-5; D possibly corresponds to TRBD1 (6 bases). V lost 5 bases and J lost 7, with 20 bases in between. Germline V gene sequence: CDR1 SGHAT, CDR2 FQNNGV. This CDR3 region has 15 residues. CDR3 nucleotides: TGTGCCAGCAGCCCAGGGGACGGGGCCGGAATGACCCAGTACTTC. As protein: CASSPGDGAGMTQYF.

In the case of this clonotype: The junction departs from the called germline gene at one end, perhaps through a read error. The rearrangement joins TRBV12-3 or TRBV12-4 to TRBJ2-1, with D perhaps TRBD2 (5 bases). The CDR3 runs to 15 residues. The CDR3 bases are TGTGCCAGCAGTAGCGGTAGAGGCTCCCACAATGAGCAGTTCTTC. This codes for CASSSGRGSHNEQFF.

This clonotype was seen only a few times. A read error likely explains this, since a far larger clone differs by one base. This chain uses TRBV6-1 with TRBJ2-3; 11 positions agree with TRBD2. Germline V gene data show CDR1 as MNHNS and CDR2 as SASEGT. This CDR3 has 15 residues. J was trimmed by 3 bases and V by 5 bases; bases with no gene match: 4. This chain's CDR3 is CASSTSGGNTDTQYF. Written as DNA, the CDR3 is TGTGCCAGCAGTACTAGCGGGGGTAATACAGATACGCAGTATTTT.

The chain employs TRBV6-1 and TRBJ1-6; D not resolved. Germline V gene lookup returns CDR1 MNHNS and CDR2 SASEGT. There are 12 residues in the CDR3. The CDR3 region is CAAGQRDTHLHF. CDR3 nucleotides: TGTGCAGCGGGTCAGCGGGATACACACCTCCACTTT.